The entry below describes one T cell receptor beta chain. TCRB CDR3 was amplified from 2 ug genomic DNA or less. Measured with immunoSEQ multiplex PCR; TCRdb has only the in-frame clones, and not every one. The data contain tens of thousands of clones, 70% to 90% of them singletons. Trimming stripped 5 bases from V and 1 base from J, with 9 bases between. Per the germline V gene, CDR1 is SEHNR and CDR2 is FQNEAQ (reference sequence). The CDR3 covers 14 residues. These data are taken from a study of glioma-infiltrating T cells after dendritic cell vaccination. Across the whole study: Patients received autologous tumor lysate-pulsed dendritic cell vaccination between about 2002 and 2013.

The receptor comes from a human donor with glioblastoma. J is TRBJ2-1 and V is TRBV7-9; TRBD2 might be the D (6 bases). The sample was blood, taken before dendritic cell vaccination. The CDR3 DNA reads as TGTGCCAGCAGCCAGACTAGTTCCTACAATGAGCAGTTCTTC. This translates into CASSQTSSYNEQFF.